The 5 T cell receptor beta chains given below trace back to one sample, sequenced in a study of cytomegalovirus exposure and HLA in healthy donors (dated by TCRdb to 2016 to 2017). The receptor library was made with the immunoSEQ multiplex PCR assay. For the multiplex PCR, a mixture combining 60 forward primers for TCR Vbeta segments and 13 reverse primers for TCR Jbeta segments was used. In its TCRdb copy, this immuneACCESS table keeps in-frame sequences only and misses some clones. Where compared with another copy, unresolved V genes explain less than half of these, and the others have no known cause. Counted in this sample were about 140,000 clones; approximately 80% of them appeared once. Around 2.5% of the sample belongs to the ten largest clones. Sequenced material: PBMCs. The receptors originated from a man between 45 and 60 years old in good health and CMV-seronegative.

This rearrangement joins TRBV9 to TRBJ2-5, with D possibly being TRBD2 (7 bases). Trimming stripped 4 bases from V and 5 bases from J, with 21 bases between. Germline CDR1 and CDR2: SGDLS and YYNGEE. CDR3 length: 16 amino acids. CDR3 sequence reads: CASSTSRGASAETQYF. In nucleotides, the CDR3 is TGTGCCAGCAGCACCTCCCGGGGGGCGAGTGCGGAGACCCAGTACTTC.

The chain is built from TRBV7-6 and TRBJ1-3, with D possibly TRBD1 on 5 matching bases. CDR1 is SGHVS and CDR2 is FNYEAQ in the germline V gene. The V gene lost 4 bases and the J gene lost 0 bases, with 16 bases spanning the gap. CDR3 size: 17 residues. The CDR3 sequence: CASSSGSGATSGNTIYF. CDR3 bases: TGTGCCAGCAGCTCCGGTTCTGGGGCGACCTCTGGAAACACCATATATTTT.

This chain links TRBV6-4 with TRBJ2-2; weak D call: TRBD2 (5 bases). Trimming shortened V by 1 base and J by 5 bases, and 17 bases separated the two germline ends. This CDR3 region has 17 residues. Per germline, CDR1 MRHNA and CDR2 SNTAGT. CDR3 amino acids: CASSDFSRTSGTGELFF. The CDR3 nucleotides read TGTGCCAGCAGTGACTTTTCTCGTACCTCGGGGACCGGGGAGCTGTTTTTT.

Here the CDR3 DNA reads TGTGCCAGCAGTGAAATAGCCGTGTCCTATGGCTACACCTTC. Encoded protein: CASSEIAVSYGYTF. The chain is built from TRBV2 and TRBJ1-2; D is undetermined. The germline V and J ends were trimmed by 2 bases and 4 bases, with 11 bases remaining between them. The CDR3 has 14 amino acids. Germline CDR1 SNHLY, CDR2 FYNNEI.

This sequence joins TRBV10-2 and TRBJ2-7; 8 bases are shared with TRBD1. Germline values: CDR1 WSHSY, CDR2 SAAADI. CDR3 length equals 12 residues. The trim removed 8 bases at V and 6 bases at J, leaving 6 bases unmatched. The CDR3 loop reads CASRLTGAEQYF. The DNA of the CDR3 is TGCGCCAGCCGACTGACAGGGGCCGAGCAGTACTTC.